The TCR beta chain described here comes from a study of blood T cell repertoires in COVID-19. V lost 7 bases to trimming and J lost 7 bases, with 17 bases between them. CDR3 size: 12 residues. The germline V gene has CDR1 SQVTM and CDR2 ANQGSEA. TCRdb's table, derived via immunoSEQ multiplex PCR, lists solely in-frame clones and lacks some. The profile shows around 78,000 clones, 82% of them singletons. The sample taken for sequencing was peripheral blood. The chain employs TRBV29-1 and TRBJ2-7; TRBD2 might be the D (7 bases). This clonotype was obtained from a human donor in a cohort sampled during active COVID-19. The CDR3 DNA is TGCAGCGCCGGCGGGGGCCGTGTGGAGCAGTACTTC. This codes for CSAGGGRVEQYF.